This T cell receptor beta chain was profiled in a study of blood T cells in healthy people across ages. Together with a sample-barcoded 5' primer, a J-beta primer mix was included in a second PCR lasting roughly 6 to 12 cycles. Each cDNA molecule, via a template-switch adaptor with 12 random nucleotides, was tagged. A single record per CDR3 protein comes from TCRdb applying MiXCR to the 5' RACE reads. Of roughly 900,000 distinct CDR3 sequences in the sample, approximately 49% are singletons; the top ten hold about an eighth. The receptor comes from a man aged 30 to 45 in good health. Sequencing used blood.

CDR3 amino acids: CASSQGPGWAFF. In nucleotides, the CDR3 is TGTGCCAGCAGCCAAGGACCTGGCTGGGCTTTCTTT. This chain joins TRBV7-9 and TRBJ1-1; D ambiguous. With 5 bases removed from V and 11 bases from J, the gap between germline ends came to 15 bases. Germline V gene lookup returns CDR1 SEHNR and CDR2 FQNEAQ (reference sequence). This CDR3 region has 12 residues.